These 12 T cell receptor beta chains share one sample of origin, sequenced in a study of spatial heterogeneity in lung cancer. Time point indicated: blood at routine non-recurrence follow-up after resection. MiXCR, applied by TCRdb to the 5' RACE reads, yields one record per CDR3 protein. Of 55,000 to 75,000 distinct CDR3 sequences detected, about 9.5% appear once; the ten largest clones hold approximately 2%. Sequencing was performed on PBMCs, taken at follow-up. The receptors come from a female donor with early-stage non-small cell lung cancer.

V usage is TRBV10-2 and J usage is TRBJ2-5; 12 nucleotides match TRBD2. This CDR3 region has 13 residues. CDR1 is WSHSY and CDR2 is SAAADI in the germline V gene. V shed 9 bases and J 4 bases; nucleotides not matched to a gene: 3. The CDR3 nucleotides are TGCGCCAGTCTACTAGCGGGAGGAGAGACCCAGTACTTC. It is translated as CASLLAGGETQYF.

Many counts were recorded for this clonotype. The V call is TRBV20-1, the J call TRBJ2-7; 13 positions agree with TRBD2. In germline, CDR1 is DFQATT, CDR2 SNEGSKA (reference sequence). This CDR3 is built from 14 residues. Trimming removed 2 bases from V and 5 bases from J; junction bases left unmatched: 3. CDR3 nucleotide sequence: TGCAGTGCTAGACCAACTAGCGGGAGGGACGAGCAGTACTTC. Translating gives CSARPTSGRDEQYF.

This clonotype was counted at least ten times. The chain has TRBV5-1 and TRBJ2-7; D is undetermined. Trimming stripped 4 bases from V and 9 bases from J, with 17 bases between. The germline gives CDR1 SGHRS, CDR2 YFSETQ. The CDR3 has 13 amino acids. CDR3 DNA sequence: TGCGCCAGCAGCCCCACCTTGGCGATACGGCAGTACTTC. Its protein is CASSPTLAIRQYF.

This clonotype has at least ten counts. The chain joins TRBV6-6 to TRBJ2-7, with a weak D call TRBD2 (6 bases). CDR1 is MNHNY and CDR2 is SVGAGI in the germline V gene (reference sequence). The CDR3 runs 15 residues. V lost 2 bases, J lost 3 bases, and 14 bases lay in between. CDR3 DNA: TGTGCCAGCAGTTACGGGAGCGGGTTTAACTACGAGCAGTACTTC. Translation: CASSYGSGFNYEQYF.

This clonotype was seen repeatedly, ten times or more. The J gene is TRBJ1-1, the V gene TRBV29-1, with D hard to call. V was clipped by 1 base and J by 1 base, with 7 bases between them. Germline V gives CDR1 SQVTM, CDR2 ANQGSEA. This CDR3 is built from 13 residues. The CDR3 is CSVEVVPNTEAFF. The CDR3 DNA sequence: TGCAGCGTTGAAGTGGTCCCGAACACTGAAGCTTTCTTT.

This clonotype was counted a few times. The chain couples TRBV5-1 to TRBJ2-5, with D possibly being TRBD2 (5 bases). The CDR3 has 13 amino acids. CDR1 is SGHRS and CDR2 is YFSETQ in the germline V gene. The ends were cut back, 4 bases at V and 4 bases at J, with 11 bases in the middle. Here the CDR3 reads CASSPGVPETQYF. CDR3 DNA sequence: TGCGCCAGCAGCCCCGGGGTTCCAGAGACCCAGTACTTC.

This chain joins TRBV10-3 and TRBJ1-6; D is possibly TRBD1 (6 bases). Per the germline V gene, CDR1 is ENHRY and CDR2 is SYGVKD. Trimming pared 0 bases from V and 9 bases from J, leaving 12 bases between. This CDR3 contains 15 residues. This chain's CDR3 is CAISESGGFGSPLHF. The CDR3 DNA reads as TGTGCCATCAGTGAGTCTGGGGGCTTTGGTTCACCCCTCCACTTT.

This clonotype was counted at least ten times. This chain links TRBV5-1 with TRBJ1-1, with 7 bases that match TRBD1. The CDR3 is 16 amino acids. With 3 bases clipped from V and 3 bases from J, the junction kept 11 bases outside the gene matches. Germline values: CDR1 SGHRS, CDR2 YFSETQ. CDR3 sequence reads: CASSSQGPGEDTEAFF. DNA of the CDR3: TGCGCCAGCAGCTCACAGGGGCCGGGGGAGGACACTGAAGCTTTCTTT.

This clonotype was detected ten times or more. The chain carries TRBV20-1 and TRBJ2-7; 8 bases match TRBD1. In germline, CDR1 is DFQATT, CDR2 SNEGSKA (reference sequence). CDR3 length: 14 residues. V lost 6 bases, J lost 2 bases, and 9 bases stayed unmatched. The CDR3 loop reads CSAEGGTGAYEQYF. CDR3 nucleotide sequence: TGCAGTGCGGAAGGAGGGACAGGCGCCTACGAGCAGTACTTC.

This clonotype was picked up many times. The genes are TRBV18 and TRBJ2-2; 7 bases agree with TRBD1. The CDR3 consists of 15 residues. CDR1 and CDR2 (germline): KGHSH, LQKENI. V trimming: 6 bases; J trimming: 1 base; junction bases outside the gene matches: 5. DNA of the CDR3: TGTGCCAGCTCCCTCCGGGACAGGAACACCGGGGAGCTGTTTTTT. Its protein product is CASSLRDRNTGELFF. Using reference TRBV18 and TRBJ2-2 for the parts outside the CDR3, the full variable domain is NAGVMQNPRHLVRRRGQEARLRCSPMKGHSHVYWYRQLPEEGLKFMVYLQKENIIDESGMPKERFSAEFPKEGPSILRIQQVVRGDSAAYFCASSLRDRNTGELFFGEGSRLTVL.

In its sample, this clonotype was seen once. This chain connects TRBV5-1 to TRBJ2-3, with D possibly TRBD2 on 6 matching bases. This CDR3 comprises 16 residues. The V end was cut by 4 bases, the J end by 0 bases, with 15 bases between. The V gene's germline CDR1 is SGHRS and CDR2 YFSETQ. CDR3 DNA: TGCGCCAGCAGCCCCCGGGAGAGGGGTAGCACAGATACGCAGTATTTT. It encodes CASSPRERGSTDTQYF.

This clonotype was counted between two and nine times. The chain employs TRBV2 and TRBJ2-2; no reliable D call. The CDR3 consists of 14 residues. CDR1 is SNHLY and CDR2 is FYNNEI in the germline V gene. The V gene lost 4 bases and the J gene lost 6 bases, with 12 bases spanning the gap. CDR3 loop: CASSATRTSGELFF. The DNA of the CDR3 is TGTGCCAGCAGTGCTACCCGCACGTCCGGGGAGCTGTTTTTT.